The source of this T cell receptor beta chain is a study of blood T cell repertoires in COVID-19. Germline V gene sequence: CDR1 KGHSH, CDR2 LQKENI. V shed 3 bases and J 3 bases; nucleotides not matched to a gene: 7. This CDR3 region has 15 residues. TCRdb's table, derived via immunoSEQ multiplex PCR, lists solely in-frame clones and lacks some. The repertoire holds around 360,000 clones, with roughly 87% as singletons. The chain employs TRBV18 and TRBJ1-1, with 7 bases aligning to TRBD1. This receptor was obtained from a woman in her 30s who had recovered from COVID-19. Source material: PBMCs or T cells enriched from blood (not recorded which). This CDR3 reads CASSPFRGLDTEAFF. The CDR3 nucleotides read TGTGCCAGCTCACCCTTTAGGGGGCTTGACACTGAAGCTTTCTTT.